The clone carrying this T cell receptor (beta chain) was detected only once. Antigen unknown. This specimen belongs to a study of T cell responses to AZD1222 COVID-19 vaccine. Both about-4-week and about-12-week second-dose recipients were combined. The table came from immunoSEQ multiplex PCR; TCRdb's copy has only in-frame clones and leaves some out. The repertoire holds approximately 150,000 clones, with about nine tenths as singletons. Whole-study results and caveats: Just six people given AZD1222 tested seropositive at baseline.

The CDR3 is 17 amino acids. J gave up 6 bases and V 5 bases, and 14 bases lay outside the gene matches. In germline, CDR1 is MNHNY, CDR2 SVGAGI (reference sequence). The sequencing here drew on peripheral blood, taken 28 days after the second AZD1222 dose. The J gene is TRBJ1-5, the V gene TRBV6-6; 9 bases fit TRBD1. This TCR derives from an adult who received the AZD1222 COVID-19 vaccine. As DNA, the CDR3 is TGTGCCAGCAGTCACCCAAGAGGGACAGGGAGGGTTCAGCCCCAGCATTTT. This codes for CASSHPRGTGRVQPQHF.